This T cell receptor beta chain was observed in a study of vaccination and CD4 T cells after COVID-19. Study summary: For post-vaccine samples, collection took place a median roughly 72 days after dose two, ranging from 14 to 241.

This CDR3 contains 12 residues. The germline V gene encodes CDR1 SGHNT and CDR2 YYREEE (reference sequence). J gave up 8 bases and V 1 base, and 2 bases lay outside the gene matches. Documented treatment: approximately 9-day PBMC culture with coronavirus spike peptide pools or control peptides (ViraFEST assay). PCR positivity dates ran from March to December 2020, preceding US Alpha, Beta and Delta variants. Per well, some 2 million PBMCs were cultured in the presence of around 11 IU/ml IL-2 and approximately 9.4 ug/ml peptide pools. About this clonotype itself: The antigen is unknown.

Cultured CD4+ T cell DNA was sequenced using the Oncomine TCR Beta short-read assay. Each CDR3 protein is one row after TCRdb ran MiXCR on the PCR reads. The repertoire holds around 19,000 distinct CDR3 sequences, with roughly 43% as singletons. The chain employs TRBV5-4 and TRBJ1-1, with 7 bases lining up with TRBD1. The clonotype comes from a human donor who had recovered from COVID-19. The sequences come from CD4+ T cells from blood, cultured in vitro, collected after SARS-CoV-2 vaccination. CDR3 coding DNA: TGTGCCAGCAGCTTGCCGACAGGGGAAGCTTTCTTT. Translation: CASSLPTGEAFF.